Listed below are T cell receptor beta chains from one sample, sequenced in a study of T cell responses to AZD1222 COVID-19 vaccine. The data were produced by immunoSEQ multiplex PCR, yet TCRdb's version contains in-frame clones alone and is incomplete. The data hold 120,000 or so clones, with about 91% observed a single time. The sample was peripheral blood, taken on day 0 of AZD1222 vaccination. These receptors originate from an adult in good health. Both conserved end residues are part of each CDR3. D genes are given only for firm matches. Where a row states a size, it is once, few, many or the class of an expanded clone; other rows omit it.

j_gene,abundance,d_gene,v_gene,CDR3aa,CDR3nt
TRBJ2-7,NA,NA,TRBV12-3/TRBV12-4,CASSPDRSEQYF,TGTGCCAGCAGTCCCGACCGAAGCGAGCAGTACTTC
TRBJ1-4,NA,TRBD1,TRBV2,CASRQQGASEKLFF,TGTGCCAGCAGGCAACAGGGGGCCAGTGAAAAACTGTTTTTT
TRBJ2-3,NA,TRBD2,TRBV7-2,CASSPQRGSTDTQYF,TGTGCCAGCAGCCCCCAGCGGGGAAGCACAGATACGCAGTATTTT
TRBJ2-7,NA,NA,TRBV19,CASSIPGRNSYEQYF,TGTGCCAGTAGTATTCCAGGGAGGAACTCCTACGAGCAGTACTTC
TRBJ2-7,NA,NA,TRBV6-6,CASSYSSDPYEQYF,TGTGCCAGCAGTTACTCGAGTGACCCCTACGAGCAGTACTTC
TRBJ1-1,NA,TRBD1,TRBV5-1,CASSPGQGAMGTEAFF,TGCGCCAGCAGCCCAGGACAGGGGGCGATGGGGACTGAAGCTTTCTTT
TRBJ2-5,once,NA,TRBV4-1,CASSQDWAGGTQYF,TGCGCCAGCAGCCAAGATTGGGCCGGCGGGACCCAGTACTTC
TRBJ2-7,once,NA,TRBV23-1,CASSPGVREQYF,TGCGCCAGCAGCCCGGGGGTGAGGGAGCAGTACTTC
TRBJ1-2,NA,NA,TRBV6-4,CASSGERGLIRIYGYTF,TGTGCCAGCAGTGGAGAGAGGGGGTTAATCAGAATCTATGGCTACACCTTC
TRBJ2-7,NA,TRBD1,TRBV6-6,CASSATGITYEQYF,TGTGCCAGCAGTGCGACAGGGATAACCTACGAGCAGTACTTC
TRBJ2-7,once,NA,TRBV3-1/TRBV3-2,CASSQSYYEQYF,TGTGCCAGCAGCCAATCATACTACGAGCAGTACTTC
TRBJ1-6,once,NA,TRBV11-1,CASSPQGLGNSPLHF,TGTGCCAGCAGCCCTCAGGGGCTGGGTAATTCACCCCTCCACTTT
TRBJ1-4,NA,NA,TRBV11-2,CASRKDTTNEKLFF,TGTGCCAGCAGAAAAGACACAACTAATGAAAAACTGTTTTTT
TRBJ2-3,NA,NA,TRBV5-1,CASSLGLSDTQYF,TGCGCCAGCAGCTTGGGACTATCCGATACGCAGTATTTT
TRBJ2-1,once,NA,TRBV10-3,CAISTSSYNEQFF,TGTGCCATCAGCACGAGCTCCTACAATGAGCAGTTCTTC
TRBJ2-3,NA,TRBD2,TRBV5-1,CASSLPGTSGATDTQYF,TGCGCCAGCAGCTTACCCGGGACTAGCGGGGCAACAGATACGCAGTATTTT
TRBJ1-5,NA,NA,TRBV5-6,CASSGGHLNQPQHF,TGTGCCAGCAGCGGAGGACATTTGAATCAGCCCCAGCATTTT
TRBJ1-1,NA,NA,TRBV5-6,CASSWRTVNTEAFF,TGTGCCAGCAGCTGGCGGACGGTGAACACTGAAGCTTTCTTT
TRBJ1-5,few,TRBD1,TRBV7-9,CASSPGTAQPQHF,TGTGCCAGCAGCCCAGGGACAGCTCAGCCCCAGCATTTT
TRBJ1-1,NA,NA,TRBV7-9,CASSSQTGTEAFF,TGTGCCAGCAGCTCGCAGACAGGCACTGAAGCTTTCTTT
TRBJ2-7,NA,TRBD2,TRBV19,CASTGGYEQYF,TGTGCCAGTACGGGGGGTTACGAGCAGTACTTC
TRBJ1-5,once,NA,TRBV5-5,CASSSISNQPQHF,TGTGCCAGCAGCTCCATTAGCAATCAGCCCCAGCATTTT
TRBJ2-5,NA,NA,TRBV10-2,CASSESRETQYF,TGCGCCAGCAGTGAGTCGAGGGAGACCCAGTACTTC
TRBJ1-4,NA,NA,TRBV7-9,CASSLAPAGSSEKLFF,TGTGCCAGCAGCTTAGCACCTGCAGGTTCGAGTGAAAAACTGTTTTTT
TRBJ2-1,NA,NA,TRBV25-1,CASSEYGEPISDNEQFF,TGTGCCAGCAGTGAATATGGGGAGCCCATTTCGGACAATGAGCAGTTCTTC
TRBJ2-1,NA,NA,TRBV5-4,CASSLGATQGYNEQFF,TGTGCCAGCAGCTTGGGGGCGACACAAGGCTACAATGAGCAGTTCTTC
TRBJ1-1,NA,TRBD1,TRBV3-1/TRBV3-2,CASSQTGGNTEAFF,TGTGCCAGCAGCCAGACAGGGGGGAACACTGAAGCTTTCTTT
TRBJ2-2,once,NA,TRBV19,CASRRDSSFAGELFF,TGTGCCAGTAGGCGGGATTCGTCTTTCGCCGGGGAGCTGTTTTTT
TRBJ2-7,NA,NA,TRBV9,CASSPRQEPSYEQYF,TGTGCCAGCAGCCCCCGACAGGAGCCCTCCTACGAGCAGTACTTC
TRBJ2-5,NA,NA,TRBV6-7,CASSSDRDRVQETQYF,TGTGCCAGCAGCTCCGACCGGGACCGGGTCCAAGAGACCCAGTACTTC
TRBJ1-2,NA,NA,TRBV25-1,CASSDSHRFDGYTF,TGTGCCAGCAGTGATTCCCACAGGTTCGATGGCTACACCTTC
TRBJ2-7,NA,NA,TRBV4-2,CASSQGGQSYEQYF,TGTGCCAGCAGCCAGGGGGGACAGTCCTACGAGCAGTACTTC
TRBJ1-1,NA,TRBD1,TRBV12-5,CASVPGQEGWETEAFF,TGTGCTAGTGTCCCGGGACAGGAAGGCTGGGAGACTGAAGCTTTCTTT
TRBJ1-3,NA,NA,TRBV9,CASGPDSSSGNTIYF,TGTGCCAGCGGACCAGACAGCAGTTCTGGAAACACCATATATTTT
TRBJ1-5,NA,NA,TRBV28,CASTPLKGSNQPQHF,TGTGCCAGCACCCCGCTAAAAGGGAGCAATCAGCCCCAGCATTTT
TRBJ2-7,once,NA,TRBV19,CASSTLDSYEQYF,TGTGCCAGTAGTACCCTGGATAGCTACGAGCAGTACTTC
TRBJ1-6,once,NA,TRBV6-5,CASSPLAGNSPLHF,TGTGCCAGCAGCCCCCTTGCAGGAAATTCACCCCTCCACTTT
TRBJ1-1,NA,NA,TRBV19,CASTLNELLGTEAFF,TGTGCCAGTACGCTTAATGAGCTTCTGGGCACTGAAGCTTTCTTT
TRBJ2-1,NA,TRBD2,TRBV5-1,CASSLAASGGNEQFF,TGCGCCAGCAGCTTGGCCGCTAGCGGGGGCAATGAGCAGTTCTTC
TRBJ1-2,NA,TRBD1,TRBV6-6,CASSRRDRGRNYGYTF,TGTGCCAGCAGCCGCCGGGACAGGGGGAGGAACTATGGCTACACCTTC
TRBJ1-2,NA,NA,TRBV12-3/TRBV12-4,CASSLGPNYGYTF,TGTGCCAGCAGTTTAGGACCTAACTATGGCTACACCTTC
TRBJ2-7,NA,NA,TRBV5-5,CASSWTYEQYF,TGTGCCAGCAGCTGGACCTACGAGCAGTACTTC
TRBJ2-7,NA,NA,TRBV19,CASSISAGTYEQYF,TGTGCCAGTAGTATAAGTGCCGGGACCTACGAGCAGTACTTC
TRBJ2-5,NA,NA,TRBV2,CASSEDSGRETQYF,TGTGCCAGCAGCGAAGACTCGGGGAGGGAGACCCAGTACTTC
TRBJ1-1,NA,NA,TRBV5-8,CASSTGQHAGTEAFF,TGTGCCAGCAGCACAGGACAGCACGCTGGTACTGAAGCTTTCTTT
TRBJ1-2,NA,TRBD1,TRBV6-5,CASSRTGDLYGYTF,TGTGCCAGCAGTCGGACAGGGGATCTCTATGGCTACACCTTC
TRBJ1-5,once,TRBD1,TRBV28,CASSFYTSDRVNQPQHF,TGTGCCAGCAGTTTTTATACCTCCGACAGGGTGAATCAGCCCCAGCATTTT
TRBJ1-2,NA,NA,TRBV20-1,CSASGAHGSNYGYTF,TGCAGTGCTAGTGGTGCACACGGGTCTAACTATGGCTACACCTTC
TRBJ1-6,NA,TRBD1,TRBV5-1,CASTALYGQDLSPLHF,TGCGCCAGCACCGCCTTATACGGACAGGATCTTTCACCCCTCCACTTT
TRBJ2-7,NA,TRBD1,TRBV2,CASGQGDSPYEQYF,TGTGCCAGCGGTCAGGGGGACAGCCCCTACGAGCAGTACTTC